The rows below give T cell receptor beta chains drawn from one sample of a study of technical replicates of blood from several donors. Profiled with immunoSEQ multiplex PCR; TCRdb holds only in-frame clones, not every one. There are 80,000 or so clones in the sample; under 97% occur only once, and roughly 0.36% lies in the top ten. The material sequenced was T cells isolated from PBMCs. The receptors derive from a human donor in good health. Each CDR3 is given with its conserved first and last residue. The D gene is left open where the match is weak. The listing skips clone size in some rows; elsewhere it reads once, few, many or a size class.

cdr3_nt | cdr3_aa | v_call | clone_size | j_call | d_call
TGTGCCAGCAGGGATGGGGGCGGGAGCACAGATACGCAGTATTTT | CASRDGGGSTDTQYF | TRBV2 | - | TRBJ2-3 | -
TGTGCCAGCAGTTTTTTAACGGGCGGGAGAGGGAACTATGGCTACACCTTC | CASSFLTGGRGNYGYTF | TRBV27 | - | TRBJ1-2 | -
TGTGCCAGCAGCTTGGGACAGCTACTAACCGGGGAGCTGTTTTTT | CASSLGQLLTGELFF | TRBV7-3 | once | TRBJ2-2 | TRBD1
TGTGCCAGCAGTGTAGGCGATAGCGGGAGGAGAGAAGAGCAGTTCTTC | CASSVGDSGRREEQFF | TRBV6-1 | - | TRBJ2-1 | TRBD2
TGTGCCAGTAACCCAGCAGGACAGGGTGAGCAGTTCTTC | CASNPAGQGEQFF | TRBV19 | - | TRBJ2-1 | TRBD1
TGTGCCAGCTCACTTGGGACTAGCGGGACCCAAGAGACCCAGTACTTC | CASSLGTSGTQETQYF | TRBV18 | - | TRBJ2-5 | TRBD2
TGTGCCAGCAGCCTAACAGGGGGCTGGGGTGAAAAACTGTTTTTT | CASSLTGGWGEKLFF | TRBV6-1 | - | TRBJ1-4 | TRBD1
TGTGCCAGCAGTTATACGACTAGCGGGAGAACAGATACGCAGTATTTT | CASSYTTSGRTDTQYF | TRBV6-5 | - | TRBJ2-3 | TRBD2
TGTGCCAGCAGCTTCCGACTAGCGGCTTACAATGAGCAGTTCTTC | CASSFRLAAYNEQFF | TRBV11-2 | - | TRBJ2-1 | TRBD2
TGCGCCAGCAGCCAAGCTTTACTGCGATCGAACACCGGGGAGCTGTTTTTT | CASSQALLRSNTGELFF | TRBV4-1 | - | TRBJ2-2 | -
TGTGCCAGCAGCCGCGACAGGGATCAGCCCCAGCATTTT | CASSRDRDQPQHF | TRBV25-1 | - | TRBJ1-5 | TRBD1
TGTGCCAGCAGGGCCTTAGCGGACTCCTACAATGAGCAGTTCTTC | CASRALADSYNEQFF | TRBV14 | - | TRBJ2-1 | -
TGTGCCAGCAGTGCTAGAGGGAGAGATATTGAGCAGTTCTTC | CASSARGRDIEQFF | TRBV2 | - | TRBJ2-1 | -
TGTGCCAGCAGCTTACCCACTAACTATGGCTACACCTTC | CASSLPTNYGYTF | TRBV7-2 | - | TRBJ1-2 | -
TGCGCCAGCAGCCAAGGGACTGACAATGAGCAGTTCTTC | CASSQGTDNEQFF | TRBV4-3 | - | TRBJ2-1 | -
TGTGCCAGCAGCTTAGGCGGGGGACAGGGCCAGCCCCAGCATTTT | CASSLGGGQGQPQHF | TRBV7-2 | - | TRBJ1-5 | TRBD1
TGTGCCAGCAGGAGACTAGCGGGAGGGCAAGATACGCAGTATTTT | CASRRLAGGQDTQYF | TRBV6-1 | - | TRBJ2-3 | TRBD2
TGTGCCAGCAGCGTAGCGAATAGCGGGAGAAGTGGCGATGAGCAGTTCTTC | CASSVANSGRSGDEQFF | TRBV9 | - | TRBJ2-1 | TRBD2
TGTGCCAGCACCGACCCGGGACTAGCGGTCAATGAGCAGTTCTTC | CASTDPGLAVNEQFF | TRBV6-5 | - | TRBJ2-1 | TRBD2
TGTGCCAGCAGCGTACCTCTGGCGGGACTCCCAGATACGCAGTATTTT | CASSVPLAGLPDTQYF | TRBV9 | - | TRBJ2-3 | -
TGTGCCAGCAGCTCCCTACTAGCGGGAGGGCCCCTCTACAATGAGCAGTTCTTC | CASSSLLAGGPLYNEQFF | TRBV7-9 | - | TRBJ2-1 | TRBD2
TGTGCCAGCAGCCAAGTGGCGGGGGTATCTAATGAAAAACTGTTTTTT | CASSQVAGVSNEKLFF | TRBV4-2 | - | TRBJ1-4 | -
TGTGCCAGCCTATTGGGGGGGGCGCGTACCGGGGAGCTGTTTTTT | CASLLGGARTGELFF | TRBV2 | - | TRBJ2-2 | -